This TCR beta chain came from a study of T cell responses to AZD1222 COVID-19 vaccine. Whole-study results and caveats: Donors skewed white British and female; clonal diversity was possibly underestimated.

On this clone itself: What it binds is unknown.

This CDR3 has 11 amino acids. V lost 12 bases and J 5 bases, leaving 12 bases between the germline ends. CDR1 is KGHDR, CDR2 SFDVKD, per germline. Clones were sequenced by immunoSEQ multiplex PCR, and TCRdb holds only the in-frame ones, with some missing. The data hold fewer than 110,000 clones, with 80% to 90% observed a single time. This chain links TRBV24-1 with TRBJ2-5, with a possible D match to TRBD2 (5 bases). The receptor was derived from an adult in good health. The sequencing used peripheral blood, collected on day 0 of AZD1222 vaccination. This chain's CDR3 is CAVASGETQYF. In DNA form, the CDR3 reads TGTGCCGTGGCTTCGGGGGAGACCCAGTACTTC.